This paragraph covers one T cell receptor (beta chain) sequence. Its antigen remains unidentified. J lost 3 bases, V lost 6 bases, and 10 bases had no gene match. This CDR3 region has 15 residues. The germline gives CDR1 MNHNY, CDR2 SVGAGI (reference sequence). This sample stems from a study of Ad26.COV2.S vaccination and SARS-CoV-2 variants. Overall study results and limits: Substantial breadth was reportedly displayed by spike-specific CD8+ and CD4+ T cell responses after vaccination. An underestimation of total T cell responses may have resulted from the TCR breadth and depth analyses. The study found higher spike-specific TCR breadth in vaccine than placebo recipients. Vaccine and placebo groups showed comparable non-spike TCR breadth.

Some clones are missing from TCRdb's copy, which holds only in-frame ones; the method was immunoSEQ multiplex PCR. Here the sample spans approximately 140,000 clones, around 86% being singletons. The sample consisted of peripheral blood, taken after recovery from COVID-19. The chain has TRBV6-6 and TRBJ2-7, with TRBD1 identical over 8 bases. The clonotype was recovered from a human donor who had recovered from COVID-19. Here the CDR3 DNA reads TGTGCCAGCAGCCCGAGACAGGGGAGGAACTACGAGCAGTACTTC. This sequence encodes CASSPRQGRNYEQYF.